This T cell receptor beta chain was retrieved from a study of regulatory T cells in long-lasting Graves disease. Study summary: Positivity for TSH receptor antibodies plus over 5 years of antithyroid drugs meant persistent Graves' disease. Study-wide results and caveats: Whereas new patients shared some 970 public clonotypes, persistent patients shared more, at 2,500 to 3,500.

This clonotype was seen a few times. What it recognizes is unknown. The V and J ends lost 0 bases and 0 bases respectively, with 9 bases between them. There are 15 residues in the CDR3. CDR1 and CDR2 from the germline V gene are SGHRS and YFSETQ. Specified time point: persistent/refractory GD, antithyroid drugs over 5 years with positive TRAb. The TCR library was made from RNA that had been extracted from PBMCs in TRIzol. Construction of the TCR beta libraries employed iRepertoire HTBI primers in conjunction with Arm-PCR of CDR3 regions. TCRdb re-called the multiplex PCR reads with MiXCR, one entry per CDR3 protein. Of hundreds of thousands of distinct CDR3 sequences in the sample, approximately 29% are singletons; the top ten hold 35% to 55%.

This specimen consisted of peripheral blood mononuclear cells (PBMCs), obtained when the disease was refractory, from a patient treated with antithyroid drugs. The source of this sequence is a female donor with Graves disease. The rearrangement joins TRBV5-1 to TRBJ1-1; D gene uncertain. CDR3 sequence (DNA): TGCGCCAGCAGCTTGGACGGGAATTTGAACACTGAAGCTTTCTTT. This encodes CASSLDGNLNTEAFF.